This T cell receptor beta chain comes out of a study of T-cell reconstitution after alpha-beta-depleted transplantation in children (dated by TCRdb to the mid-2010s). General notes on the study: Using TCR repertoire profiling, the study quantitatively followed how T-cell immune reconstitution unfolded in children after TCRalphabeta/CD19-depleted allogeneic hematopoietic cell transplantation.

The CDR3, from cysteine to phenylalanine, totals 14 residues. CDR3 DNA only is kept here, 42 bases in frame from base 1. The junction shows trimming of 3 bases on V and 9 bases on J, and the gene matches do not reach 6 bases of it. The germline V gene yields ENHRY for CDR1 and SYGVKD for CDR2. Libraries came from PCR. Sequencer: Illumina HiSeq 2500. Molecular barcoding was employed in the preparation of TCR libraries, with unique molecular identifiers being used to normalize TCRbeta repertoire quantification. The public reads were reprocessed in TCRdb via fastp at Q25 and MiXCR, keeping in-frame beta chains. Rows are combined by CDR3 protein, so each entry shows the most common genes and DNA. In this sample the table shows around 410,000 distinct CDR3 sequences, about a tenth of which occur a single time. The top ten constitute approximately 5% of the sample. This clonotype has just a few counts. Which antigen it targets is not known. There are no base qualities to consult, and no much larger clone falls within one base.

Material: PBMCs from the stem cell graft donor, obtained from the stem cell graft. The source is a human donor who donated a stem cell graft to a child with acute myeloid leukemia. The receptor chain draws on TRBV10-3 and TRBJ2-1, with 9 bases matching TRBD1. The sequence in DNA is TGTGCCATCAGTGATGGGGACAGGGTTCCTGAGCAGTTCTTC. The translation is CAISDGDRVPEQFF.